These 16 T cell receptor beta chains were sequenced from one sample in a study of CD8 T cell repertoires and HIV-1 epitope variants. Data came from immunoSEQ multiplex PCR; TCRdb stores just in-frame clones and leaves some out. This table has some 87,000 clones, roughly 77% appearing once. The sample taken for sequencing was uncultured baseline CD8+ T cells from peripheral blood mononuclear cells (PBMCs). All receptors come from a male donor with HIV.

The rearrangement uses TRBV5-8 and TRBJ2-6; D is undetermined. Looked up from germline, CDR1 is SGHTS and CDR2 is YDEGEE. Deletions cut 4 bases from V and 0 bases from J, with 8 bases between. The CDR3 extends over 15 amino acids. CDR3 residues: CASSVPSSGANVLTF. Written as DNA, the CDR3 is TGTGCCAGCAGCGTGCCAAGCTCTGGGGCCAACGTCCTGACTTTC.

The chain links TRBV27 to TRBJ2-7, with TRBD1 matching over 7 bases. The CDR3 length is 14 residues. J was trimmed by 0 bases and V by 4 bases; bases with no gene match: 3. Per the germline V gene, CDR1 is MNHEY and CDR2 is SMNVEV (reference sequence). CDR3 region: CASSSDRSSYEQYF. CDR3 nucleotide sequence: TGTGCCAGCAGTTCGGACAGGAGCTCCTACGAGCAGTACTTC.

The chain has TRBV28 and TRBJ2-6, with D hard to call. V lost 10 bases and J 0 bases, leaving 10 bases between the germline ends. This CDR3 contains 14 residues. CDR1 is MDHEN, CDR2 SYDVKM, per germline. The CDR3 DNA follows: TGTGCCACCGTGGTGAGCTCTGGGGCCAACGTCCTGACTTTC. Amino acids: CATVVSSGANVLTF.

This sequence joins TRBV27 and TRBJ1-4; the D gene is possibly TRBD1 (5 bases). Deletions cut 3 bases from V and 8 bases from J, with 10 bases between. This CDR3 comprises 13 residues. The V gene's germline CDR1 is MNHEY and CDR2 SMNVEV (reference sequence). The CDR3 DNA reads TGTGCCAGCAGTTTGGCCGCAGGGGAAAAACTGTTTTTT. Its protein product is CASSLAAGEKLFF.

This clone appeared a few times. This specimen includes other DNA sequences encoding the same CDR3. The V and J genes are TRBV5-1 and TRBJ2-3; D uncertain. This CDR3 spans 11 amino acids. Trimming removed 5 bases at V and 6 bases at J, with 7 bases between. Germline-derived CDR1 and CDR2 are SGHRS and YFSETQ. The CDR3 DNA reads as TGCGCCAGCAGATTCGGGGATACGCAGTATTTT. The encoded protein is CASRFGDTQYF.

The chain employs TRBV14 and TRBJ2-1, with 8 bases fitting TRBD2. Per germline, CDR1 SGHDN and CDR2 FVKESK. V shed 4 bases, J shed 4 bases, and the junction held 12 bases outside the gene matches. The CDR3 is made up of 17 amino acids. The CDR3 region has the DNA TGTGCCAGCAGCCCTGTAGTGGCGGGGGGAGGATACAATGAGCAGTTCTTC. This translates into CASSPVVAGGGYNEQFF.

V usage is TRBV5-4 and J usage is TRBJ2-3; 11 bases align to TRBD2. This CDR3 has 17 residues. V shed 0 bases, J shed 3 bases, and the junction held 6 bases outside the gene matches. Germline V gene lookup returns CDR1 SGHNT and CDR2 YYREEE (reference sequence). As DNA, the CDR3 is TGTGCCAGCAGCTTGGCCACTAGCGGGGGAGGGACAGATACGCAGTATTTT. Encoded protein: CASSLATSGGGTDTQYF. Based on the CDR3 plus reference TRBV5-4 and TRBJ2-3, the full variable domain is ETGVTQSPTHLIKTRGQQVTLRCSSQSGHNTVSWYQQALGQGPQFIFQYYREEENGRGNFPPRFSGLQFPNYSSELNVNALELDDSALYLCASSLATSGGGTDTQYFGPGTRLTVL.

This chain links TRBV5-1 with TRBJ2-3, with 8 bases fitting TRBD2. Trimming removed 0 bases from V and 3 bases from J; junction bases left unmatched: 9. The CDR3 totals 17 residues. Germline V gives CDR1 SGHRS, CDR2 YFSETQ. In DNA, the CDR3 is TGCGCCAGCAGCTTGGAAGGCTATAGCGGGATAACAGATACGCAGTATTTT. It specifies CASSLEGYSGITDTQYF.

The V and J genes are TRBV5-4 and TRBJ2-3; 11 bases map to TRBD2. V dropped 4 bases and J dropped 1; count of bases not matched to a gene: 8. The CDR3 has 17 residues. Per the germline V gene, CDR1 is SGHNT and CDR2 is YYREEE (reference sequence). The CDR3 region is CASSPGAGLAGTDTQYF. DNA for the CDR3: TGTGCCAGCAGCCCTGGAGCGGGACTAGCGGGCACAGATACGCAGTATTTT.

The V and J genes are TRBV29-1 and TRBJ2-7, with 7 positions matching TRBD1. The V and J ends lost 0 bases and 6 bases, in that order; junction bases with no gene match: 8. This CDR3 contains 14 residues. The germline V gene encodes CDR1 SQVTM and CDR2 ANQGSEA. Written as DNA, the CDR3 is TGCAGCGTTGAAGATTTCGACAGGGTGGGCGAGCAGTACTTC. It codes for CSVEDFDRVGEQYF.

The rearrangement links TRBV6-6 to TRBJ2-7; 9 positions match TRBD1. V shed 0 bases, J shed 3 bases, and the junction held 6 bases outside the gene matches. Per germline, CDR1 MNHNY and CDR2 SVGAGI (reference sequence). CDR3 size: 16 residues. The CDR3 DNA follows: TGTGCCAGCAGTTACTCGGGACAGGGTTCGCACTACGAGCAGTACTTC. Encoded protein: CASSYSGQGSHYEQYF.

Ten or more counts support this clone. This sequence joins TRBV5-4 and TRBJ1-1, with unresolved D. Per the germline V gene, CDR1 is SGHNT and CDR2 is YYREEE (reference sequence). Trimming left V 0 bases short and J 1 base short, with 7 bases between. The CDR3 contains 14 residues. The CDR3 loop is CASSLDSGNTEAFF. The CDR3, as DNA: TGTGCCAGCAGCTTGGACAGCGGGAACACTGAAGCTTTCTTT.

This rearrangement joins TRBV7-6 to TRBJ2-1, with 11 bases fitting TRBD2. This CDR3 is 16 amino acids long. From germline, CDR1 is SGHVS and CDR2 FNYEAQ. V shed 4 bases, J shed 8 bases, and the junction held 10 bases outside the gene matches. CDR3 DNA: TGTGCCAGCAGCTCGGTCAGAACTAGCGGGGGCGATGAGCAGTTCTTC. Its translation: CASSSVRTSGGDEQFF.

The V call is TRBV7-2, the J call TRBJ2-1; 9 positions match TRBD1. J lost 6 bases, V lost 2 bases, and 5 bases had no gene match. Germline values: CDR1 SGHTA, CDR2 FQGNSA. The CDR3 has 15 residues. This CDR3 is CASSLWGQGANEQFF. The DNA of the CDR3 is TGTGCCAGCAGCTTATGGGGACAGGGCGCCAATGAGCAGTTCTTC.

The genes are TRBV27 and TRBJ2-7; D is possibly TRBD1 (5 bases). Germline V gives CDR1 MNHEY, CDR2 SMNVEV (reference sequence). V lost 3 bases and J lost 3, with 9 bases in between. CDR3 size: 13 residues. CDR3 protein: CASSFGQGYEQYF. CDR3 in DNA: TGTGCCAGCAGTTTCGGGCAGGGCTACGAGCAGTACTTC.

The chain has TRBV28 and TRBJ2-5; 9 bases are a match to TRBD1. The CDR3 loop spans 16 amino acids. From germline, CDR1 is MDHEN and CDR2 SYDVKM. With 1 base clipped from V and 0 bases from J, the junction kept 3 bases outside the gene matches. The CDR3 DNA reads as TGTGCCAGCAGTTTATCGGGACAGGGATACCAAGAGACCCAGTACTTC. This gives the protein CASSLSGQGYQETQYF.